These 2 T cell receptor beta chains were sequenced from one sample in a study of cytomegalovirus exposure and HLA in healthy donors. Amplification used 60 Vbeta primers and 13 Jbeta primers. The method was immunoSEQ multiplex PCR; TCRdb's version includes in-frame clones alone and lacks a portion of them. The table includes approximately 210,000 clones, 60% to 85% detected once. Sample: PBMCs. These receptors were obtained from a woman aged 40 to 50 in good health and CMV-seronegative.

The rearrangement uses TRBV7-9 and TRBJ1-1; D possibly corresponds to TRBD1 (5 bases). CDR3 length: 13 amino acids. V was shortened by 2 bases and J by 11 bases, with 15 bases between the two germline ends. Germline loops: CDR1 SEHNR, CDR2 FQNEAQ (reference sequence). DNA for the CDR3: TGTGCCAGCAGCTTACAAGGGGTACAGGCCGCTTTCTTT. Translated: CASSLQGVQAAFF.

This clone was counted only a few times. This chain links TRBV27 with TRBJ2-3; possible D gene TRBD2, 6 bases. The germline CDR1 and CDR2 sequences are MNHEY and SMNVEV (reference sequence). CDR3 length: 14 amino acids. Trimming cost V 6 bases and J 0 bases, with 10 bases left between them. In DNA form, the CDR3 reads TGTGCCAGCAGCGCCGGGGGAAGCACAGATACGCAGTATTTT. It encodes CASSAGGSTDTQYF.